The clone carrying this TCR beta chain was observed once. These data belong to a study of blood T cells in healthy people across ages. The CDR3 contains 17 residues. Germline-derived CDR1 and CDR2 are LGHNA and YNFKEQ. V lost 0 bases to trimming and J lost 7 bases; unmatched junction nucleotides: 14. Then a second PCR, running about 7 to 11 cycles, was carried out with a sample-barcoded 5' primer and a J-beta primer mix. TCRdb analysed the 5' RACE reads with MiXCR anew, one entry per CDR3 protein. The table lists around 1,100,000 distinct CDR3 sequences, around two fifths of them singletons. The chain employs TRBV4-2 and TRBJ2-7; 8 positions match TRBD2. The source material was blood. The sequence was collected from a man aged 18 to 29 in good health. Written as DNA, the CDR3 is TGTGCCAGCAGCCAAGATTTCAGCGGGGGTACCTACAATGAGCAGTACTTC. Protein product: CASSQDFSGGTYNEQYF.